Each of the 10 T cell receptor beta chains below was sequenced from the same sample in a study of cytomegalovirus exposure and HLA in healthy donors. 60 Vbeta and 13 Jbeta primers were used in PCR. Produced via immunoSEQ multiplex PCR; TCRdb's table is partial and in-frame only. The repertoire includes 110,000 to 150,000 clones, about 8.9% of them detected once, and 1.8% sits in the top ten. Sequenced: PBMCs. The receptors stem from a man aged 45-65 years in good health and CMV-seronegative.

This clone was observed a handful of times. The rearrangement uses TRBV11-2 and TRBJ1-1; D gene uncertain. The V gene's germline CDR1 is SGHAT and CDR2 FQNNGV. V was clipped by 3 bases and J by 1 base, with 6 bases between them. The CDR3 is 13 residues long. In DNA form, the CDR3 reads TGTGCCAGCAGCTTTTGGCAGAACACTGAAGCTTTCTTT. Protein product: CASSFWQNTEAFF.

Here the CDR3 DNA reads TGTGCCAGCCGCGCTCGAAAAGGACAGGCAGAGACCCAGTACTTC. This sequence encodes CASRARKGQAETQYF. The gene calls are TRBV6-5 and TRBJ2-5; the match to TRBD1 covers 7 bases. Germline V gives CDR1 MNHEY, CDR2 SVGAGI. The CDR3 has 15 amino acids. V lost 8 bases and J lost 4; bases outside the gene matches: 13.

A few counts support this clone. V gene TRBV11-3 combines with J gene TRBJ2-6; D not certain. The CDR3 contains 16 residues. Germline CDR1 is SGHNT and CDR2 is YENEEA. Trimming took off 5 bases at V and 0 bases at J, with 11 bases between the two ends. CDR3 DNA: TGTGCCAGCAGCCCAACAACTACCTCTGGGGCCAACGTCCTGACTTTC. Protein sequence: CASSPTTTSGANVLTF.

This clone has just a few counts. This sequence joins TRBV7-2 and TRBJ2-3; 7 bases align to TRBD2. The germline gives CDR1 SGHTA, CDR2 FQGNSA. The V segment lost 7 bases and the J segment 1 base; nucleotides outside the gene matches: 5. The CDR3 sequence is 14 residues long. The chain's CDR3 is CASNPRGGTDTQYF. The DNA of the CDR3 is TGTGCCAGCAATCCTCGGGGGGGCACAGATACGCAGTATTTT.

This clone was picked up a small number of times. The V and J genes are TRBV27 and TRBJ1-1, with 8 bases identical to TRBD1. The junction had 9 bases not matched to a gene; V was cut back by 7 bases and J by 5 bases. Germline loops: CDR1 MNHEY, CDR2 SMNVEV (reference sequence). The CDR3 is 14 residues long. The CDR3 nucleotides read TGTGCCAGCACCGGCAGGGGGCGTCGAACTGAAGCTTTCTTT. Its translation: CASTGRGRRTEAFF.

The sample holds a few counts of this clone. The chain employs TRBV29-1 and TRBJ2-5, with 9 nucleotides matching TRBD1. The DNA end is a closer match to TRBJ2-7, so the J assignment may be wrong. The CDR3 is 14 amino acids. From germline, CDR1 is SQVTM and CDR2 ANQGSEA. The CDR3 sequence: CSVEVRDRAYEQYF. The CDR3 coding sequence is TGCAGCGTTGAAGTTCGGGACAGGGCTTACGAGCAGTACTTC.

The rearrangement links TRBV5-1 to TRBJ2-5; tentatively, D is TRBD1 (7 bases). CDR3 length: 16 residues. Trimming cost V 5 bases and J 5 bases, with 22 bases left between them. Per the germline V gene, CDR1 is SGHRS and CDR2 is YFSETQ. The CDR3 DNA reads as TGCGCCAGCAGACAAGGGGACAGTTCTGGGGGGGAGACCCAGTACTTC. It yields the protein CASRQGDSSGGETQYF.

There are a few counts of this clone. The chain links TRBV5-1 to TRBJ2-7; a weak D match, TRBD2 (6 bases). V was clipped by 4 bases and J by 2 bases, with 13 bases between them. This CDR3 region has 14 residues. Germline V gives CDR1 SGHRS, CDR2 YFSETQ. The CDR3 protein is CASSRGGAPYEQYF. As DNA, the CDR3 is TGCGCCAGCAGCCGAGGCGGGGCCCCCTACGAGCAGTACTTC.

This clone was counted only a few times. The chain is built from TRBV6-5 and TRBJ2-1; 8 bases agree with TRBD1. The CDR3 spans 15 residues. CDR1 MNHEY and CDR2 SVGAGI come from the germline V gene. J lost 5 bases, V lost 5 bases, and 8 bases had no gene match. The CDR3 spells CASSKGQGRNNEQFF. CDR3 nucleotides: TGTGCCAGCAGTAAAGGACAGGGCAGAAACAATGAGCAGTTCTTC.

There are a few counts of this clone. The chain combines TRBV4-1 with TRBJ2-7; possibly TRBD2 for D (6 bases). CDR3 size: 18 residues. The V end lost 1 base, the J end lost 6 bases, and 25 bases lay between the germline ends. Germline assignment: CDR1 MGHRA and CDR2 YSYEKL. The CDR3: CASSQVNRGASFLGEQYF. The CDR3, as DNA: TGCGCCAGCAGCCAAGTCAATCGCGGGGCCTCCTTCTTGGGCGAGCAGTACTTC.